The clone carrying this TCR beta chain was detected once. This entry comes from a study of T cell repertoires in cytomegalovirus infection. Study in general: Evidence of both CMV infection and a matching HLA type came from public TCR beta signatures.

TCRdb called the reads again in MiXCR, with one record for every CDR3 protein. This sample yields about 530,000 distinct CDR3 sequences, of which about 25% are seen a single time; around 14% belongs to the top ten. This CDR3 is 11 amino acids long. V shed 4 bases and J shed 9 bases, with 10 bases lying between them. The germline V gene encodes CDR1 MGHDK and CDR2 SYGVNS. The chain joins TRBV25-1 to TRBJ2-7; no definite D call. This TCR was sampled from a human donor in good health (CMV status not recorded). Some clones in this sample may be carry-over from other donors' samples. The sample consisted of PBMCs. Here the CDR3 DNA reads TGTGCCAGCAGTGGGGGTGTCGGGCAGTACTTC. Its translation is CASSGGVGQYF.